The 21 T cell receptor beta chains in this list originate from one sample, sequenced in a study of early T cells in non-severe SARS-CoV-2 infection. TCRdb ran MiXCR on the 5' RACE reads and lists one entry per CDR3 protein. Of 30,000 to 35,000 distinct CDR3 sequences detected, under 4.5% appear once; the ten largest clones hold 5.9%. Sequencing input: whole blood. The receptors originated from an adult who was a healthcare worker with PCR-confirmed SARS-CoV-2 infection or an uninfected control (not recorded which).

This chain links TRBV4-3 with TRBJ1-4, with 10 bases matching TRBD1. Per the germline V gene, CDR1 is LGHNA and CDR2 is YSLEER. J lost 6 bases, V lost 0 bases, and 4 bases had no gene match. The CDR3 is made up of 16 amino acids. As DNA, the CDR3 is TGCGCCAGCAGCCAAGATGGGACAGGGGCGCATGAAAAACTGTTTTTT. It is translated as CASSQDGTGAHEKLFF.

This clonotype was detected only a few times. The chain carries TRBV7-9 and TRBJ2-4, with 7 bases that match TRBD1. Per germline, CDR1 SEHNR and CDR2 FQNEAQ (reference sequence). This CDR3 region has 14 residues. With V trimmed by 5 bases and J by 6 bases, 7 bases remained unmatched. The CDR3 nucleotides are TGTGCCAGCAGCCCGAGGGGGCGAGTAAACATTCAGTACTTC. The encoded protein is CASSPRGRVNIQYF.

This clonotype was seen repeatedly, ten times or more. The rearrangement uses TRBV5-5 and TRBJ2-1, with TRBD2 matching 10 bases. Germline V CDR1 and CDR2: SGHKS, YYEKEE (reference sequence). V trimming: 0 bases; J trimming: 5 bases; junction bases outside the gene matches: 8. This CDR3 comprises 17 residues. CDR3 nucleotides: TGTGCCAGCAGCTTGGCCCTGGGGACTAGCGTAGACAATGAGCAGTTCTTC. This translates into CASSLALGTSVDNEQFF.

The chain's CDR3 is CASSYLRGLQETQYF. CDR3 DNA: TGTGCCAGCAGTTACTTACGGGGCCTCCAAGAGACCCAGTACTTC. The chain couples TRBV12-3 or TRBV12-4 to TRBJ2-5, with D possibly being TRBD1 or TRBD2 (5 bases each). V lost 4 bases, J lost 1 base, and 13 bases lay in between. The CDR3 covers 15 residues.

This clonotype was seen many times. The chain has TRBV14 and TRBJ2-2; D is perhaps TRBD2 (5 bases). CDR3 size: 13 residues. V was trimmed by 4 bases and J by 7 bases, leaving 10 bases between them. Germline V CDR1 and CDR2: SGHDN, FVKESK. CDR3 coding DNA: TGTGCCAGCAGCCGGGTAGCGTACGGGGAGCTGTTTTTT. Amino acids: CASSRVAYGELFF.

This clonotype was seen at least ten times. The chain is built from TRBV5-8 and TRBJ1-2; 7 positions agree with TRBD1. Germline-derived CDR1 and CDR2 are SGHTS and YDEGEE. The CDR3 is 15 residues long. V lost 0 bases and J lost 5; bases outside the gene matches: 7. The CDR3 sequence: CASSLEGGVGYGYTF. The DNA of the CDR3 is TGTGCCAGCAGCTTGGAAGGGGGCGTTGGGTATGGCTACACCTTC.

Ten or more counts support this clonotype. The rearrangement joins TRBV5-5 to TRBJ2-3; 8 bases match TRBD2. The V gene's germline CDR1 is SGHKS and CDR2 YYEKEE (reference sequence). V was pared by 2 bases and J by 5 bases, with 7 bases of the junction left unmatched. The CDR3 runs 15 residues. DNA of the CDR3: TGTGCCAGCAGCTTCGGGAGGGGAGTTGGAGATACGCAGTATTTT. Translated: CASSFGRGVGDTQYF.

The chain employs TRBV5-4 and TRBJ2-3; D might be TRBD2 (5 bases). Germline values: CDR1 SGHNT, CDR2 YYREEE (reference sequence). This CDR3 is 14 amino acids long. V was pared by 4 bases and J by 2 bases, with 11 bases between. CDR3 coding DNA: TGTGCCAGCAGCAACAAAGGACTCACAGATACGCAGTATTTT. This translates into CASSNKGLTDTQYF.

This clonotype showed up just a few times. J is TRBJ2-5 and V is TRBV7-6; 8 bases line up with TRBD2. The ends lost 5 bases at V and 5 bases at J; junction bases unmatched: 16. Germline CDR1 reads SGHVS; CDR2 reads FNYEAQ. The CDR3 is 17 amino acids. The CDR3 region has the DNA TGTGCCAGCAGCCCCCGGCTAGCGGGTCCGTCACCGGAGACCCAGTACTTC. The encoded protein is CASSPRLAGPSPETQYF.

The chain combines TRBV28 with TRBJ1-4, with no clear D. This CDR3 contains 15 residues. Germline values: CDR1 MDHEN, CDR2 SYDVKM. V shed 5 bases and J shed 0 bases, with 10 bases lying between them. The CDR3 loop reads CASSPPPATNEKLFF. In DNA form, the CDR3 reads TGTGCCAGCAGTCCACCCCCCGCAACTAATGAAAAACTGTTTTTT. Combining the CDR3 with reference TRBV28 and TRBJ1-4 gives the whole variable domain DVKVTQSSRYLVKRTGEKVFLECVQDMDHENMFWYRQDPGLGLRLIYFSYDVKMKEKGDIPEGYSVSREKKERFSLILESASTNQTSMYLCASSPPPATNEKLFFGSGTQLSVL.

This rearrangement joins TRBV3-1 to TRBJ2-3; D is uncertain. The CDR3 contains 15 residues. Trimming stripped 4 bases from V and 3 bases from J, with 14 bases between. Germline V lookup: CDR1 LGHDT, CDR2 YNNKEL (reference sequence). The CDR3 DNA reads as TGTGCCAGCAGCCTAACAGCGCATGGGACAGATACGCAGTATTTT. This sequence encodes CASSLTAHGTDTQYF.

Comment on this clonotype: This sequence may be a read error, since a much larger clone differs from it by one base. This likely comes from a read error, as the CDR3 has no conserved phenylalanine or tryptophan at its end. This chain uses TRBV12-3 or TRBV12-4 with TRBJ2-6, with a weak D call TRBD1 (5 bases). This CDR3 contains 14 residues. V lost 3 bases and J lost 2, with 5 bases in between. The CDR3 DNA sequence: TGTGCCAGCAGTTTGACAGCTGGGGCCAACGTCCTGACTTAC. Its translation: CASSLTAGANVLTY.

This chain links TRBV11-2 with TRBJ2-4; D not resolved. Germline V gene lookup returns CDR1 SGHAT and CDR2 FQNNGV. V was cut by 5 bases and J by 8 bases, with 13 bases left in between. The CDR3 extends over 13 amino acids. The CDR3 bases are TGTGCCAGCAGCCTTTCTGGGTTGGACATTCAGTACTTC. Translation: CASSLSGLDIQYF.

In its sample, this clonotype was seen many times. The V and J genes are TRBV4-2 and TRBJ2-3, with D maybe TRBD2 (6 bases). Trimming left V 1 base short and J 0 bases short, with 14 bases between. The germline CDR1 and CDR2 sequences are LGHNA and YNFKEQ. The CDR3 has 17 amino acids. The DNA of the CDR3 is TGTGCCAGCAGCCAAGCTCGCGGACTATCCAGCACAGATACGCAGTATTTT. Translated: CASSQARGLSSTDTQYF.

The sample holds many counts of this clonotype. The J gene is TRBJ1-4, the V gene TRBV7-6; D remains ambiguous. The germline V gene encodes CDR1 SGHVS and CDR2 FNYEAQ. V gave up 1 base and J gave up 8 bases, with 26 bases separating them. The CDR3 has 19 amino acids. CDR3 bases: TGTGCCAGCAGCTTAGTTATATTTGACCCTGTATTAAAGGACGAAAAACTGTTTTTT. Amino acids: CASSLVIFDPVLKDEKLFF.

This clonotype was seen many times. The junction departs from the called germline gene at one end, perhaps through a read error. The V call is TRBV12-3 or TRBV12-4, the J call TRBJ1-1; D is possibly TRBD1 (6 bases). The CDR3 has 13 amino acids. The CDR3 region is CASRLEGDVWAFF. DNA of the CDR3: TGTGCCAGCAGATTAGAGGGGGACGTGTGGGCTTTCTTT.

This clonotype was seen ten or more times. The J gene is TRBJ2-3, the V gene TRBV4-3; weak D call: TRBD2 (6 bases). V was clipped by 3 bases and J by 4 bases, with 23 bases between them. Germline CDR1 and CDR2: LGHNA and YSLEER. The CDR3 is 18 amino acids. The CDR3 here is CASSHRRGRGHGADTQYF. The CDR3 DNA sequence: TGCGCCAGCAGCCATCGGAGGGGCCGAGGACACGGCGCAGATACGCAGTATTTT.

This clonotype was picked up many times. This chain links TRBV6-2 or TRBV6-3 with TRBJ1-2, with a weak D call TRBD1 (5 bases). Germline-derived CDR1 and CDR2 are MNHEY and SVGEGT. The CDR3 contains 14 residues. V lost 2 bases and J lost 5, with 12 bases in between. CDR3 sequence: CASSYIQENYGYTF. In nucleotides, the CDR3 is TGTGCCAGCAGTTACATACAGGAAAATTATGGCTACACCTTC.

This clonotype was detected many times. This chain links TRBV27 with TRBJ2-2, with 8 positions matching TRBD2. Germline CDR1 reads MNHEY; CDR2 reads SMNVEV (reference sequence). Losses at the gene ends were 4 bases for V and 7 bases for J; bases not matched to a gene: 8. The CDR3 is 15 amino acids. The CDR3 region has the DNA TGTGCCAGCAGTTATAGCGGGATACAAGTCGGGGAGCTGTTTTTT. This sequence encodes CASSYSGIQVGELFF.

This clonotype was observed many times. The CDR3 spells CASSYWDTYTGELFF. DNA for the CDR3: TGTGCCAGCAGTTATTGGGACACCTACACCGGGGAGCTGTTTTTT. The V and J genes are TRBV6-5 and TRBJ2-2; D is perhaps TRBD1 (6 bases). Trimming took 3 bases from V and 3 from J, leaving 11 bases between them. The CDR3 is 15 amino acids. Germline CDR1 and CDR2: MNHEY and SVGAGI.

At least ten counts were recorded for this clonotype. The V gene is TRBV2, the J gene TRBJ2-3, with 16 bases aligning to TRBD2. Germline loops: CDR1 SNHLY, CDR2 FYNNEI. This CDR3 region has 15 residues. V was pared by 8 bases and J by 6 bases, with 5 bases of the junction left unmatched. The CDR3 protein is CASGTSGGASDTQYF. For the CDR3, the DNA is TGTGCCAGCGGGACTAGCGGGGGGGCCTCGGATACGCAGTATTTT. Complete variable domain (other parts from reference TRBV2 and TRBJ2-3): EPEVTQTPSHQVTQMGQEVILRCVPISNHLYFYWYRQILGQKVEFLVSFYNNEISEKSEIFDDQFSVERPDGSNFTLKIRSTKLEDSAMYFCASGTSGGASDTQYFGPGTRLTVL.